This T cell receptor beta chain emerged from a study of a mutant IDH1 vaccine in newly diagnosed glioma. Study details: Across weeks 1, 3, 5, 7, 11, 15, 19 and 23, patients received a vaccination each time, eight in all. Vaccination was launched 4-6 weeks after radiotherapy alone, or with temozolomide cycles. Treated patients had a mean age of 40.4 years and an approximately 62% male, around 40% female split. Every participant had undergone radiotherapy, temozolomide, or both before, and most underwent both.

This sample's time point: week 5, during vaccination. Every single dose of the vaccine, 300 ug of mutant IDH1 20-mer peptide, came with topical imiquimod. This clone was picked up one time. Its antigen is currently unknown. Some clones are missing from TCRdb's copy, which holds only in-frame ones; the method was immunoSEQ multiplex PCR. The sample has 50,000 or so clones; about 86% are singletons. Germline V gene lookup returns CDR1 SGHTA and CDR2 FQGTGA. CDR3 length: 14 residues. The V segment lost 5 bases and the J segment 2 bases; nucleotides outside the gene matches: 1. The TCR sequence derives from a woman in her forties or fifties with glioma. Sequencing was performed on PBMCs, taken from a glioma patient whose treatment included an IDH1 peptide vaccine. The gene calls are TRBV7-3 and TRBJ2-5, with 11 bases aligning to TRBD2. The CDR3 reads CASSRTSGQETQYF. The CDR3 bases are TGTGCCAGCAGCCGGACTAGCGGGCAAGAGACCCAGTACTTC.